Following are 13 T cell receptor beta chains from one sample sequenced in a study of T cell responses to AZD1222 COVID-19 vaccine. TCRdb's table, derived via immunoSEQ multiplex PCR, lists solely in-frame clones and lacks some. The table shows 150,000 to 200,000 clones, with 90% occurring only once. Source: peripheral blood, taken on day 0 of AZD1222 vaccination. These TCRs come from an adult in good health.

J is TRBJ1-2 and V is TRBV25-1, with D possibly matching TRBD1 (5 bases). Trimming cost V 6 bases and J 6 bases, with 8 bases left between them. The CDR3 is 11 amino acids. Germline values: CDR1 MGHDK, CDR2 SYGVNS. The DNA for the CDR3 is TGTGCCAGCAGGGGGCCCGATGGCTACACCTTC. Translated, it gives CASRGPDGYTF.

This sequence joins TRBV11-2 and TRBJ1-6; the D is unclear. CDR1 and CDR2 (germline): SGHAT, FQNNGV. The CDR3 has 12 residues. Trimming took off 1 base at V and 8 bases at J, with 3 bases between the two ends. CDR3 nucleotide sequence: TGTGCCAGCAGCTTAGGTTATTCACCCCTCCACTTT. Protein sequence: CASSLGYSPLHF. The whole variable domain, remainder taken from reference TRBV11-2 and TRBJ1-6, is EAGVAQSPRYKIIEKRQSVAFWCNPISGHATLYWYQQILGQGPKLLIQFQNNGVVDDSQLPKDRFSAERLKGVDSTLKIQPAKLEDSAVYLCASSLGYSPLHFGNGTRLTVT.

V gene TRBV6-2 or TRBV6-3 combines with J gene TRBJ2-7, with a weak D call TRBD2 (6 bases). The CDR3 has 11 amino acids. The germline V gene encodes CDR1 MNHEY and CDR2 SVGEGT. The V end was cut by 6 bases, the J end by 3 bases, with 6 bases between. The CDR3 is CASSGGYEQYF. CDR3 nucleotides: TGTGCCAGCAGCGGGGGCTACGAGCAGTACTTC.

The chain combines TRBV7-8 with TRBJ2-5, with 10 positions matching TRBD1. The CDR3 loop spans 15 amino acids. CDR1 and CDR2 from the germline V gene are SGHVS and FQNEAQ. The J segment lost 2 bases and the V segment lost 5 bases, leaving 5 bases of the junction unmatched. DNA for the CDR3: TGTGCCAGCAGCCGGACAGGGGGAATTCAAGAGACCCAGTACTTC. This translates into CASSRTGGIQETQYF.

V gene TRBV19 combines with J gene TRBJ1-2; a weak D match, TRBD1 (5 bases). The V gene's germline CDR1 is LNHDA and CDR2 SQIVND (reference sequence). CDR3 length equals 13 residues. Trimming shortened V by 0 bases and J by 5 bases, and 7 bases separated the two germline ends. In DNA, the CDR3 is TGTGCCAGTAGTATAGATCGGGGGTATGGCTACACCTTC. This gives the protein CASSIDRGYGYTF.

The chain joins TRBV5-3 to TRBJ1-5; D is unresolved. Being an ORF, TRBV5-3 has a function that is uncertain. V gave up 0 bases and J gave up 6 bases, with 7 bases separating them. This CDR3 comprises 13 residues. The CDR3 DNA follows: TGTGCCAGAAGCTTGGGGCCTCGTCAGCCCCAGCATTTT. Translating gives CARSLGPRQPQHF.

In DNA form, the CDR3 reads TGTGCCATCAGTGAAAGAGCGGGAAGAAACACCATATATTTT. This translates into CAISERAGRNTIYF. This rearrangement joins TRBV10-3 to TRBJ1-3; D unresolved. The V gene lost 3 bases and the J gene lost 5 bases, with 11 bases spanning the gap. Germline V gives CDR1 ENHRY, CDR2 SYGVKD. CDR3 length: 14 residues.

The chain combines TRBV6-5 with TRBJ1-3; a possible D gene is TRBD1 (6 bases). This CDR3 is built from 15 residues. Between the trimmed V and J ends, which lost 5 bases and 4 bases, there was a span of 15 bases. Germline lookup yields CDR1 MNHEY and CDR2 SVGAGI. Here the CDR3 reads CASSQNRAGGNTIYF. The DNA for the CDR3 is TGTGCCAGCAGTCAAAACAGGGCAGGAGGAAACACCATATATTTT.

J is TRBJ2-3 and V is TRBV7-6; TRBD2 matches at 9 bases. This CDR3 comprises 15 residues. After removal of 4 bases from V and 0 bases from J, the junction contained 2 bases not matched to a gene. Germline-derived CDR1 and CDR2 are SGHVS and FNYEAQ. CDR3: CASSSSGASTDTQYF. The CDR3 nucleotides read TGTGCCAGCAGCTCTAGCGGGGCTAGCACAGATACGCAGTATTTT.

The chain has TRBV4-3 and TRBJ2-7; no clear D gene. The DNA end is more similar to TRBJ2-1, so the J call may be wrong. Germline V gene lookup returns CDR1 LGHNA and CDR2 YSLEER. The CDR3 is made up of 14 amino acids. The CDR3 sequence: CASSGTSGYNEQFF. The CDR3 DNA reads as TGCGCCAGCAGCGGAACCTCTGGATACAATGAGCAGTTCTTC.

This chain uses TRBV28 with TRBJ2-7; 8 bases fit TRBD1. Germline values: CDR1 MDHEN, CDR2 SYDVKM. There are 16 residues in the CDR3. The V and J ends lost 6 bases and 2 bases, in that order; junction bases with no gene match: 12. Written as DNA, the CDR3 is TGTGCCAGCAGGACCTACGCGGGACAGGCGACCTACGAGCAGTACTTC. The encoded protein is CASRTYAGQATYEQYF.

The rearrangement uses TRBV29-1 and TRBJ1-2, with D tentatively TRBD1 (5 bases). From germline, CDR1 is SQVTM and CDR2 ANQGSEA. Trimming left V 3 bases short and J 7 bases short, with 24 bases between. The CDR3 loop spans 16 amino acids. The CDR3 nucleotides are TGCAGCGTTGATACGGGACCGAGCCGAGGTTACGGTGGCTACACCTTC. Translated, it gives CSVDTGPSRGYGGYTF.

V gene TRBV6-4 combines with J gene TRBJ1-1; D might be TRBD1 (6 bases). The ends were cut back, 2 bases at V and 4 bases at J, with 11 bases in the middle. This CDR3 spans 14 amino acids. Germline-derived CDR1 and CDR2 are MRHNA and SNTAGT. CDR3 sequence (DNA): TGTGCCAGCAGTGACCCGGGAGGGGGCACTGAAGCTTTCTTT. Encoded protein: CASSDPGGGTEAFF.